Described below is a single T cell receptor beta chain sequence and its context. No antigen is known for it. The sample originates from a study of T cells in Graves' hyperthyroidism and ophthalmopathy. Study summary: Before treatment of any kind, peripheral blood was taken at initial diagnosis.

General study findings and limits: Classification by a 13 V-J model distinguished ophthalmopathy from stable hyperthyroidism.

Trimming stripped 5 bases from V and 5 bases from J, with 18 bases between. The CDR3 is 14 residues long. Germline lookup yields CDR1 GTSNPN and CDR2 SVGIG (reference sequence). Patients were excluded because of uncontrolled infection, other autoimmune disease, pregnancy or lactation. TCR beta CDR3 regions were amplified from RNA. The TCR CDR3 was amplified in a first-round RT-PCR using the HTBI primer set. TCRdb ran MiXCR on the multiplex PCR reads and lists one entry per CDR3 protein. The sample carries under 650,000 distinct CDR3 sequences, about 16% recorded once. The clonotype comes from a woman in her twenties or thirties with Graves' hyperthyroidism. The sequencing input was blood. The chain joins TRBV30 to TRBJ1-2; D is ambiguous. DNA of the CDR3: TGTGCCTGGGTTAAGCCCCCGGGCAGGTATGGCTACACCTTC. This translates into CAWVKPPGRYGYTF.